The 17 T cell receptor beta chains reported below all come from one sample, sequenced in a study of regulatory T cells in long-lasting Graves disease. The time point: newly diagnosed GD, antithyroid drugs for less than 3 months. PBMC RNA served as the TCR library source. Building of the TCR beta libraries involved iRepertoire HTBI primers and Arm-PCR of CDR3 regions. TCRdb ran MiXCR on the multiplex PCR reads and lists one entry per CDR3 protein. The sample consists of about 210,000 distinct CDR3 sequences, about 19% of them appearing once. This sample also appeared in a second study, on T cells in Graves' hyperthyroidism and ophthalmopathy.

The sample in question was peripheral blood mononuclear cells (PBMCs), obtained at new diagnosis, from a patient treated with antithyroid drugs. The receptors derive from a woman between 25 and 40 years old with Graves disease.

This clonotype was seen ten or more times. The V call is TRBV2, the J call TRBJ2-5, with D unclear. The CDR3 sequence is 13 residues long. CDR1 SNHLY and CDR2 FYNNEI come from the germline V gene. V lost 4 bases and J lost 2, with 8 bases in between. CDR3 residues: CASSVDRQETQYF. In DNA, the CDR3 is TGTGCCAGCAGTGTGGATAGACAAGAGACCCAGTACTTC.

A remark on this clonotype: Given a much more abundant clone one base away, this may be a read error. The genes are TRBV28 and TRBJ2-5, with D tentatively TRBD2 (6 bases). Germline loops: CDR1 MDHEN, CDR2 SYDVKM. The CDR3 runs 17 residues. In nucleotides, the CDR3 is TGTGCCAACAGTTTATGGTCCGTTGGGGGGAGGATGGAGACCCAGTACTTC. Translating it yields CANSLWSVGGRMETQYF. The complete variable domain, with remaining parts taken from reference TRBV28 and TRBJ2-5, reads DVKVTQSSRYLVKRTGEKVFLECVQDMDHENMFWYRQDPGLGLRLIYFSYDVKMKEKGDIPEGYSVSREKKERFSLILESASTNQTSMYLCANSLWSVGGRMETQYFGPGTRLLVL.

This chain uses TRBV28 with TRBJ1-6; no reliable D call. The V and J ends lost 7 bases and 9 bases respectively, with 19 bases between them. Germline CDR1 MDHEN, CDR2 SYDVKM. This CDR3 spans 15 amino acids. The CDR3 reads CASKRRAPEGSPLHF. DNA for the CDR3: TGTGCCAGCAAAAGGAGGGCCCCTGAGGGTTCACCCCTCCACTTT.

The chain carries TRBV7-9 and TRBJ2-1; 8 bases fit TRBD1. This CDR3 has 15 residues. CDR1 is SEHNR, CDR2 FQNEAQ, per germline (reference sequence). J lost 6 bases, V lost 5 bases, and 9 bases had no gene match. CDR3 nucleotides: TGTGCCAGCAGCCTAAGGACAGGGATGGGCAATGAGCAGTTCTTC. Translation: CASSLRTGMGNEQFF.

The sample holds many counts of this clonotype. The chain uses TRBV20-1 and TRBJ2-4; D not resolved. This CDR3 is built from 12 residues. CDR1 is DFQATT and CDR2 is SNEGSKA in the germline V gene (reference sequence). Trimming removed 6 bases at V and 7 bases at J, with 13 bases between. The CDR3 region is CSAPSGPNIQYF. The CDR3 nucleotides read TGCAGTGCCCCGAGTGGCCCTAACATTCAGTACTTC.

This clonotype was counted at least ten times. The CDR3 DNA follows: TGTGCCAGCAGCCCCACTCGACAATCGGGCTCCGAGCAGTACTTC. It specifies CASSPTRQSGSEQYF. This chain uses TRBV5-6 with TRBJ2-7; no reliable D call. CDR1 SGHDT and CDR2 YYEEEE come from the germline V gene. V was pared by 4 bases and J by 6 bases, with 20 bases between. The CDR3 length is 15 residues.

This clonotype appeared many times. This rearrangement joins TRBV3-1 to TRBJ1-6; 9 bases line up with TRBD1. Germline values: CDR1 LGHDT, CDR2 YNNKEL (reference sequence). The CDR3 has 14 residues. The V segment lost 1 base and the J segment 8 bases; nucleotides outside the gene matches: 0. The CDR3: CASSQGTGDSPLHF. The CDR3 nucleotides read TGTGCCAGCAGCCAAGGGACAGGGGATTCACCCCTCCACTTT.

This chain connects TRBV6-9 to TRBJ1-2; D remains ambiguous. The CDR3 is made up of 14 amino acids. V shed 3 bases and J shed 2 bases, with 10 bases lying between them. Germline CDR1 reads MNHGY; CDR2 reads SVAAGI. CDR3 nucleotides: TGTGCCAGCAGTTACAAGGGCGCGAACTATGGCTACACCTTC. Protein sequence: CASSYKGANYGYTF.

This clonotype appeared many times. The chain employs TRBV10-2 and TRBJ2-5; 8 nucleotides line up with TRBD1. The V gene's germline CDR1 is WSHSY and CDR2 SAAADI. The CDR3 has 13 residues. V shed 3 bases, J shed 6 bases, and the junction held 3 bases outside the gene matches. The CDR3 sequence is CASSEGTGKTQYF. In DNA form, the CDR3 reads TGCGCCAGCAGTGAAGGGACAGGAAAGACCCAGTACTTC.

The sample holds a few counts of this clonotype. With a much larger clone just one base away, this may be a read error. Here the CDR3 omits its conserved ending phenylalanine or tryptophan, so a read error is the likely source. The chain uses TRBV11-3 and TRBJ1-2, with unresolved D. Germline V gene data show CDR1 as SGHNT and CDR2 as YENEEA. With 5 bases removed from V and 1 base from J, the gap between germline ends came to 11 bases. The CDR3 totals 14 residues. In nucleotides, the CDR3 is TGTGCCAGCAGCCCAACCGATGTTAACTATGGCTACACCCTC. Protein product: CASSPTDVNYGYTL.

In regard to this clonotype: This may be a read error, as it is one base from a much larger clone. The CDR3 is CASSEYGNQPQHF. CDR3 DNA: TGTGCCAGCAGTGAATACGGCAATCAGCCCCAGCATTTT. The rearrangement links TRBV6-1 to TRBJ1-5; D gene ambiguous. In germline, CDR1 is MNHNS, CDR2 SASEGT. V dropped 2 bases and J dropped 2 bases, with 4 bases sitting between them. This CDR3 region has 13 residues.

This clonotype was observed many times. This chain joins TRBV7-9 and TRBJ2-3, with 9 bases identical to TRBD2. The J segment lost 6 bases and the V segment lost 11 bases, leaving 15 bases of the junction unmatched. The CDR3 spans 15 residues. Germline V lookup: CDR1 SEHNR, CDR2 FQNEAQ (reference sequence). The CDR3 DNA reads TGTGCCTGCTCCGAGGTGGCGGGAGGGCCCGATACGCAGTATTTT. Translation: CACSEVAGGPDTQYF.

This clonotype has a count of ten or more. The chain couples TRBV10-3 to TRBJ2-7, with D perhaps TRBD1 (6 bases). This CDR3 is built from 14 residues. V gave up 4 bases and J gave up 3 bases, with 13 bases separating them. Per germline, CDR1 ENHRY and CDR2 SYGVKD. CDR3 loop: CAISGGSRGYEQYF. As DNA, the CDR3 is TGTGCCATCAGTGGGGGGTCCAGGGGCTACGAGCAGTACTTC.

The rearrangement joins TRBV28 to TRBJ2-1; the D gene is possibly TRBD2 (6 bases). CDR3 length: 16 amino acids. Germline V gene lookup returns CDR1 MDHEN and CDR2 SYDVKM. Between the trimmed V and J ends, which lost 0 bases and 0 bases, there was a span of 9 bases. CDR3 nucleotide sequence: TGTGCCAGCAGTTTATGGGCCGGGAGCTCCTACAATGAGCAGTTCTTC. It yields the protein CASSLWAGSSYNEQFF. The full variable domain, rest sourced from reference TRBV28 and TRBJ2-1, is DVKVTQSSRYLVKRTGEKVFLECVQDMDHENMFWYRQDPGLGLRLIYFSYDVKMKEKGDIPEGYSVSREKKERFSLILESASTNQTSMYLCASSLWAGSSYNEQFFGPGTRLTVL.

The table lists this clonotype with a count of one. The rearrangement joins TRBV12-3 or TRBV12-4 to TRBJ2-3; a possible D gene is TRBD1 (7 bases). Between the trimmed V and J ends, which lost 5 bases and 10 bases, there was a span of 31 bases. The CDR3 runs to 18 residues. The chain's CDR3 is CASSVHTGAQGGGFAQYF. The CDR3 DNA sequence: TGTGCCAGCAGTGTACATACAGGGGCCCAAGGAGGAGGGTTCGCGCAGTATTTT.

This clonotype was counted many times. The chain has TRBV28 and TRBJ2-5, with no clear D. The CDR3 loop spans 14 amino acids. Per germline, CDR1 MDHEN and CDR2 SYDVKM. Deletions cut 2 bases from V and 3 bases from J, with 10 bases between. The CDR3 nucleotides read TGTGCCAGCAGTTTAGAGATGTGGGAAGAGACCCAGTACTTC. Protein product: CASSLEMWEETQYF.

For this clonotype: Being one base from a much bigger clone, this may be a read error. The V and J genes are TRBV6-1 and TRBJ1-1; D possibly corresponds to TRBD1 (5 bases). The germline V and J ends were trimmed by 6 bases and 7 bases, with 18 bases remaining between them. This CDR3 has 14 amino acids. Per germline, CDR1 MNHNS and CDR2 SASEGT. The CDR3 DNA follows: TGTGCCAGCAGAGATTATATCGGCAGGGATGAAGCTTTCTTT. Translated: CASRDYIGRDEAFF.